A single sample is the source of the 11 T cell receptor beta chains below, sequenced in a study of T cell therapy after organ transplantation. Their antigens are not known. The assay was immunoSEQ multiplex PCR, and TCRdb's table has in-frame clones only and misses some. Here the sample spans over 45,000 clones, about 95% being singletons. Sample: CD8+ T cells from blood, taken before autologous CMV-specific T cell therapy. The receptors shown here come from a human patient who had received a solid organ transplant and had CMV disease.

This rearrangement joins TRBV4-2 to TRBJ2-7; the D gene is possibly TRBD2 (6 bases). Germline lookup yields CDR1 LGHNA and CDR2 YNFKEQ. This CDR3 is built from 15 residues. The ends were cut back, 0 bases at V and 1 base at J, with 10 bases in the middle. Here the CDR3 DNA reads TGTGCCAGCAGCCAAGAACTGGGGGGTTCCTACGAGCAGTACTTC. It encodes CASSQELGGSYEQYF.

This chain links TRBV5-6 with TRBJ2-2; 9 nucleotides agree with TRBD1. The CDR3 has 13 amino acids. In germline, CDR1 is SGHDT, CDR2 YYEEEE. V gave up 10 bases and J gave up 3 bases; unmatched junction bases: 4. In DNA, the CDR3 is TGTGCCGCCCGGACAGGGGACACCGGGGAGCTGTTTTTT. It specifies CAARTGDTGELFF. Variable domain in full (rest from reference TRBV5-6 and TRBJ2-2): DAGVTQSPTHLIKTRGQQVTLRCSPKSGHDTVSWYQQALGQGPQFIFQYYEEEERQRGNFPDRFSGHQFPNYSSELNVNALLLGDSALYLCAARTGDTGELFFGEGSRLTVL.

This chain connects TRBV2 to TRBJ2-1; D unclear. CDR3 size: 14 residues. The ends were cut back, 3 bases at V and 1 base at J, with 7 bases in the middle. CDR1 is SNHLY, CDR2 FYNNEI, per germline. This chain's CDR3 is CASSEALSYNEQFF. The CDR3 nucleotides are TGTGCCAGCAGTGAGGCACTATCCTACAATGAGCAGTTCTTC.

The J gene is TRBJ2-2, the V gene TRBV28, with D maybe TRBD2 (5 bases). V was clipped by 4 bases and J by 5 bases, with 14 bases between them. Germline CDR1 and CDR2: MDHEN and SYDVKM. CDR3 length: 15 residues. CDR3 nucleotides: TGTGCCAGCAGTTCCGTCACACTAGATACCGGGGAGCTGTTTTTT. Its protein is CASSSVTLDTGELFF.

The chain has TRBV15 and TRBJ2-7; D possibly corresponds to TRBD1 (6 bases). V dropped 3 bases and J dropped 0 bases, with 18 bases sitting between them. The germline V gene encodes CDR1 LNHNV and CDR2 YYDKDF (reference sequence). The CDR3 consists of 17 residues. The CDR3 DNA is TGTGCCACCAGCAGGGAACGTACAGGGTTAGGCTCCTACGAGCAGTACTTC. This encodes CATSRERTGLGSYEQYF.

The J gene is TRBJ1-3, the V gene TRBV9; tentatively, D is TRBD1 (6 bases). Trimming stripped 5 bases from V and 0 bases from J, with 12 bases between. This CDR3 contains 15 residues. Germline CDR1 is SGDLS and CDR2 is YYNGEE. CDR3 residues: CASSEGQASGNTIYF. CDR3 in DNA: TGTGCCAGCAGTGAGGGACAAGCCTCTGGAAACACCATATATTTT.

This sequence joins TRBV6-4 and TRBJ1-1; 7 nucleotides match TRBD1. CDR1 and CDR2 (germline): MRHNA, SNTAGT. V gave up 0 bases and J gave up 1 base; unmatched junction bases: 5. CDR3 length: 16 residues. The CDR3 DNA reads as TGTGCCAGCAGTGACTCGGCAGGGGGTTGGAACACTGAAGCTTTCTTT. This gives the protein CASSDSAGGWNTEAFF.

The V and J genes are TRBV7-9 and TRBJ2-1; D may be TRBD1 (6 bases). CDR3 length: 17 amino acids. CDR1 is SEHNR and CDR2 is FQNEAQ in the germline V gene (reference sequence). Trimming shortened V by 1 base and J by 4 bases, and 17 bases separated the two germline ends. The CDR3 is CASSLVDTGPPYNEQFF. DNA for the CDR3: TGTGCCAGCAGCTTAGTTGACACAGGGCCCCCGTACAATGAGCAGTTCTTC.

The chain couples TRBV6-6 to TRBJ1-5; D gene uncertain. The CDR3 is made up of 15 amino acids. V was clipped by 2 bases and J by 3 bases, with 11 bases between them. Per germline, CDR1 MNHNY and CDR2 SVGAGI (reference sequence). CDR3 amino acids: CASSYERGFNQPQHF. CDR3 DNA: TGTGCCAGCAGTTACGAGCGGGGTTTCAATCAGCCCCAGCATTTT.

This clone occurred a few times. V usage is TRBV7-2 and J usage is TRBJ1-2; D ambiguous. The CDR3 totals 16 residues. Trimming pared 1 base from V and 2 bases from J, leaving 14 bases between. The germline V gene encodes CDR1 SGHTA and CDR2 FQGNSA. CDR3 amino acids: CASSLDSNPGNYGYTF. CDR3 bases: TGTGCCAGCAGCTTAGACAGTAACCCGGGGAACTATGGCTACACCTTC.

J is TRBJ2-7 and V is TRBV6-5, with D unclear. The V end was cut by 5 bases, the J end by 2 bases, with 16 bases between. This CDR3 contains 15 residues. Germline-derived CDR1 and CDR2 are MNHEY and SVGAGI. CDR3 bases: TGTGCCAGCAGTGTCCAAAAGAACGGTCCCTACGAGCAGTACTTC. Translated, it gives CASSVQKNGPYEQYF.